Following are 23 T cell receptor beta chains from one sample sequenced in a study of T cell responses to AZD1222 COVID-19 vaccine. Clones were read by immunoSEQ multiplex PCR, and TCRdb kept only the in-frame ones, dropping some. The sample consists of about 150,000 clones, 80% to 95% of them appearing once. This specimen was peripheral blood, taken 28 days after the second AZD1222 dose. These receptors all come from an adult who received the AZD1222 COVID-19 vaccine.

The chain joins TRBV10-3 to TRBJ1-1; D uncertain. There are 13 residues in the CDR3. Germline-derived CDR1 and CDR2 are ENHRY and SYGVKD. V was pared by 0 bases and J by 1 base, with 3 bases between. The CDR3 region has the DNA TGTGCCATCAGTGAGTCAGGGAACACTGAAGCTTTCTTT. Protein product: CAISESGNTEAFF.

V gene TRBV20-1 combines with J gene TRBJ1-1, with a possible D match to TRBD1 (5 bases). Germline V gene lookup returns CDR1 DFQATT and CDR2 SNEGSKA (reference sequence). Trimming removed 3 bases from V and 1 base from J, with 12 bases in between. The CDR3 runs to 14 residues. CDR3 coding DNA: TGCAGTGCTAGTCCAGGGAGTCGGAACACTGAAGCTTTCTTT. It yields the protein CSASPGSRNTEAFF.

CDR3 region: CASSPRLKETQYF. In DNA form, the CDR3 reads TGTGCCAGCAGCCCCCGACTGAAAGAGACCCAGTACTTC. V usage is TRBV11-2 and J usage is TRBJ2-5, with unresolved D. The CDR3 covers 13 residues. Germline V gene data show CDR1 as SGHAT and CDR2 as FQNNGV. V lost 5 bases to trimming and J lost 3 bases, with 10 bases between them.

CDR3 region: CASSIGLSTDTQYF. CDR3 sequence (DNA): TGTGCCAGTAGTATTGGCCTTAGCACAGATACGCAGTATTTT. The V gene is TRBV19, the J gene TRBJ2-3, with unresolved D. CDR1 and CDR2 (germline): LNHDA, SQIVND (reference sequence). The CDR3 consists of 14 residues. V dropped 3 bases and J dropped 0 bases, with 7 bases sitting between them.

This chain connects TRBV19 to TRBJ2-1; D may correspond to TRBD1 or TRBD2 (5 bases each). This CDR3 is 15 amino acids long. V shed 5 bases and J shed 2 bases, with 13 bases lying between them. Looked up from germline, CDR1 is LNHDA and CDR2 is SQIVND (reference sequence). The CDR3 is CASSAFGAAYNEQFF. Here the CDR3 DNA reads TGTGCCAGTAGTGCATTCGGGGCCGCCTACAATGAGCAGTTCTTC.

V is TRBV25-1 and J is TRBJ1-1; D perhaps matches TRBD1 (6 bases). The CDR3 covers 14 residues. The germline V gene has CDR1 MGHDK and CDR2 SYGVNS. V was pared by 0 bases and J by 11 bases, with 16 bases between. The CDR3 sequence is CASSEYGEAQGAFF. The CDR3 region has the DNA TGTGCCAGCAGTGAATACGGGGAGGCTCAGGGGGCTTTCTTT.

The chain recombines TRBV12-3 or TRBV12-4 with TRBJ1-2; D is possibly TRBD1 (5 bases). The CDR3 consists of 13 residues. V was clipped by 5 bases and J by 4 bases, with 11 bases between them. The CDR3 loop is CASSPQGPYGYTF. DNA for the CDR3: TGTGCCAGCAGTCCCCAGGGTCCCTATGGCTACACCTTC.

The chain combines TRBV11-3 with TRBJ2-1; the D is unclear. This CDR3 region has 15 residues. Trimming took 0 bases from V and 1 from J, leaving 7 bases between them. Germline V lookup: CDR1 SGHNT, CDR2 YENEEA. Here the CDR3 reads CASSLDSGSYNEQFF. The CDR3 bases are TGTGCCAGCAGCTTAGATTCGGGTTCCTACAATGAGCAGTTCTTC.

The chain employs TRBV9 and TRBJ2-1, with 8 nucleotides matching TRBD2. Unmatched junction bases numbered 5, after V lost 1 base and J lost 8 bases. From germline, CDR1 is SGDLS and CDR2 YYNGEE. The CDR3 runs to 14 residues. CDR3 nucleotides: TGTGCCAGCAGCGTAACGGGAGGGCCGTATGAGCAGTTCTTC. It translates to CASSVTGGPYEQFF.

This sequence joins TRBV19 and TRBJ1-4; 9 nucleotides match TRBD1. V was clipped by 5 bases and J by 2 bases; unmatched bases: 6. The germline CDR1 and CDR2 sequences are LNHDA and SQIVND (reference sequence). CDR3 length equals 16 residues. The CDR3 is CASSVGTGLTNEKLFF. CDR3 sequence (DNA): TGTGCCAGTAGTGTCGGGACAGGGCTTACTAATGAAAAACTGTTTTTT.

The chain has TRBV7-9 and TRBJ2-3; D possibly corresponds to TRBD2 (7 bases). The CDR3 extends over 15 amino acids. The germline CDR1 and CDR2 sequences are SEHNR and FQNEAQ (reference sequence). V was pared by 5 bases and J by 2 bases, with 14 bases between. In DNA, the CDR3 is TGTGCCAGCAGCAAGGGGGGGACCGTCACAGATACGCAGTATTTT. Translation: CASSKGGTVTDTQYF.

The rearrangement uses TRBV6-5 and TRBJ2-2; the D is unclear. Trimming took off 7 bases at V and 3 bases at J, with 15 bases between the two ends. The CDR3 sequence is 15 residues long. CDR1 and CDR2 from the germline V gene are MNHEY and SVGAGI. The CDR3 here is CASISQSAYTGELFF. For the CDR3, the DNA is TGTGCCAGCATTAGCCAGAGCGCGTACACCGGGGAGCTGTTTTTT.

The V call is TRBV15, the J call TRBJ2-7, with 11 bases fitting TRBD1. The ends lost 3 bases at V and 6 bases at J; junction bases unmatched: 4. Germline V gene sequence: CDR1 LNHNV, CDR2 YYDKDF (reference sequence). This CDR3 spans 14 amino acids. For the CDR3, the DNA is TGTGCCACCAGCAGGGACAGGGGGCACTTCGAGCAGTACTTC. Its translation: CATSRDRGHFEQYF.

This chain joins TRBV3-1 (or the pseudogene TRBV3-2) and TRBJ2-1; 8 nucleotides line up with TRBD2. Trimming cost V 4 bases and J 3 bases; bases outside gene matches: 2. Germline CDR1 reads LGHDT; CDR2 reads YNNKEL (reference sequence). CDR3 length: 14 amino acids. The CDR3 reads CASSPSGFYNEQFF. CDR3 in DNA: TGTGCCAGCAGCCCTAGCGGGTTCTACAATGAGCAGTTCTTC.

In nucleotides, the CDR3 is TGCAGCGCTGGACAGTCGGTTCAGTACTTC. Amino acid sequence: CSAGQSVQYF. The chain has TRBV29-1 and TRBJ2-4; a possible D gene is TRBD1 (6 bases). The V end was cut by 7 bases, the J end by 11 bases, with 12 bases between. From germline, CDR1 is SQVTM and CDR2 ANQGSEA. This CDR3 comprises 10 residues.

This chain links TRBV7-5 with TRBJ2-3; TRBD1 reflects the table's D call only, with no check against the DNA. TRBV7-5 is a pseudogene. The CDR3 extends over 17 amino acids. CDR3 sequence: CVRSLVGTGGITDTQYF. The CDR3 coding sequence is TGTGTCAGAAGCTTAGTCGGGACAGGGGGCATCACAGATACGCAGTATTTT.

The chain has TRBV6-6 and TRBJ1-3; D uncertain. Germline lookup yields CDR1 MNHNY and CDR2 SVGAGI (reference sequence). With 2 bases removed from V and 8 bases from J, the gap between germline ends came to 4 bases. This CDR3 is built from 11 residues. The CDR3 DNA is TGTGCCAGCAGTTACAGAGACACCATATATTTT. Protein sequence: CASSYRDTIYF.

The chain links TRBV5-1 to TRBJ2-4; the D gene is possibly TRBD1 (6 bases). The CDR3 is 15 residues long. Between the trimmed V and J ends, which lost 7 bases and 6 bases, there was a span of 20 bases. CDR1 is SGHRS and CDR2 is YFSETQ in the germline V gene. Written as DNA, the CDR3 is TGCGCCAGCCTCATTGCCCCAGGGGCCCGAAACATTCAGTACTTC. The encoded protein is CASLIAPGARNIQYF.

The rearrangement links TRBV7-9 to TRBJ1-2; no clear D gene. The ends were cut back, 3 bases at V and 4 bases at J, with 9 bases in the middle. CDR3 length: 13 residues. The V gene's germline CDR1 is SEHNR and CDR2 FQNEAQ (reference sequence). The CDR3 sequence is CASSLGSSYGYTF. In DNA form, the CDR3 reads TGTGCCAGCAGCTTGGGCAGCTCCTATGGCTACACCTTC.

This chain connects TRBV7-8 to TRBJ2-2; 10 bases match TRBD2. The V gene end was trimmed by 0 bases and the J gene end by 1 base; junction bases not matched to a gene: 5. The CDR3 spans 18 residues. Germline-derived CDR1 and CDR2 are SGHVS and FQNEAQ. The CDR3 spells CASSLAPSGRWNTGELFF. The CDR3 nucleotides read TGTGCCAGCAGCTTAGCTCCTAGCGGGAGATGGAACACCGGGGAGCTGTTTTTT.

The chain employs TRBV6-6 and TRBJ1-2; the D is unclear. Trimming stripped 6 bases from V and 2 bases from J, with 13 bases between. The CDR3 consists of 14 residues. Germline lookup yields CDR1 MNHNY and CDR2 SVGAGI (reference sequence). This chain's CDR3 is CASSKDRVNYGYTF. DNA of the CDR3: TGTGCCAGCAGCAAGGACCGGGTAAACTATGGCTACACCTTC.

The chain has TRBV4-2 and TRBJ2-1; D may match TRBD1 or TRBD2 (5 bases each). The length of the CDR3 is 16 residues. Trimming shortened V by 2 bases and J by 7 bases, and 18 bases separated the two germline ends. The germline CDR1 and CDR2 sequences are LGHNA and YNFKEQ. CDR3 bases: TGTGCCAGCAGCCAACAGTCCCGGGGCCCGGGGAATGAGCAGTTCTTC. It encodes CASSQQSRGPGNEQFF.

The J gene is TRBJ2-7, the V gene TRBV7-7; 9 nucleotides agree with TRBD2. This CDR3 comprises 15 residues. Germline V gene data show CDR1 as SSHAT and CDR2 as FNYEAQ (reference sequence). The V and J ends lost 1 base and 1 base, in that order; junction bases with no gene match: 2. CDR3 protein: CASSLGTSESYEQYF. CDR3 in DNA: TGTGCCAGCAGCTTAGGGACTAGCGAGTCCTACGAGCAGTACTTC.